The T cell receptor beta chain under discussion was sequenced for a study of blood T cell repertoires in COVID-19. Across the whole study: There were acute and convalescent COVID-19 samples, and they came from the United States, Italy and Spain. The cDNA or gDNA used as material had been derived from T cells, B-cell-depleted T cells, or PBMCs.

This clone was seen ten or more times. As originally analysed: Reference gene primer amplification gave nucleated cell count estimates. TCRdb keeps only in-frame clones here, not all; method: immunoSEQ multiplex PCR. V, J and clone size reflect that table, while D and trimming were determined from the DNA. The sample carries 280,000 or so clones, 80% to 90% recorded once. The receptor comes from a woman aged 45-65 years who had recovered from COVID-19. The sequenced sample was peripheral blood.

CDR3 protein: CASSYRGNTEAFF. The DNA of the CDR3 is TGTGCCAGCAGTTATAGAGGGAACACTGAAGCTTTCTTT. The chain combines TRBV27 with TRBJ1-1; D gene unclear. The germline V gene has CDR1 MNHEY and CDR2 SMNVEV (reference sequence). Trimming removed 4 bases from V and 1 base from J, with 7 bases in between. There are 13 residues in the CDR3.